Given below is one T cell receptor (beta chain) in context. Its antigen is as yet unknown. These data belong to a study of T cell responses to AZD1222 COVID-19 vaccine. Study in general: Second-dose groups at about 4 or about 12 weeks were pooled.

The study's findings and limits: Donors were largely white British and mainly female; clonal diversity was possibly underestimated. Reportedly, nearly half of unique spike TCRs recognized epitopes outside B.1.351/B.1.1.7 mutations.

Produced via immunoSEQ multiplex PCR; TCRdb's table is partial and in-frame only. The table shows roughly 100,000 clones, with roughly 88% occurring only once. With 3 bases removed from V and 4 bases from J, the gap between germline ends came to 6 bases. The CDR3 sequence is 12 residues long. The germline CDR1 and CDR2 sequences are SGHNT and YYREEE (reference sequence). The chain uses TRBV5-4 and TRBJ2-3; D gene uncertain. This specimen consisted of peripheral blood, obtained on day 0 of AZD1222 vaccination. The sequence was obtained from an adult in good health. In DNA form, the CDR3 reads TGTGCCAGCAGCTGGCCCGCAGATACGCAGTATTTT. Translation gives CASSWPADTQYF.